The sequence of this T cell receptor beta chain was determined in a study of T cells in localized non-small cell lung cancer. Overall study results and limits: Uninvolved neighboring lung showed the greatest T cell clonality, exceeding tumor. In adjacent lung, a median roughly 58 of the top 100 tumor clones were found.

As regards this clone: The target antigen is unknown.

Profiled with immunoSEQ multiplex PCR; TCRdb holds only in-frame clones, not every one. The sample yields approximately 72,000 clones, roughly 81% seen once. Germline V gene lookup returns CDR1 MNHEY and CDR2 SMNVEV (reference sequence). The V segment lost 4 bases and the J segment 5 bases; nucleotides outside the gene matches: 14. The CDR3 spans 17 residues. The input for sequencing was peripheral blood, taken before any cancer treatment. V gene TRBV27 combines with J gene TRBJ1-1, with TRBD1 matching 9 bases. The source of this sequence is a female donor of 60 years or more with stage I lung adenocarcinoma. The CDR3 DNA follows: TGTGCCAGCAGTTCAAACCTGTTTGGGACAGGGCTAACTGAAGCTTTCTTT. As protein: CASSSNLFGTGLTEAFF.